This section outlines one T cell receptor beta chain sequence together with its context. Positively selected for CCR7, the CD45RO-negative cells used as naive CD8 cells excluded terminally differentiated effector memory CD45RA+ cells. The data were obtained in a study of shared clonotypes between healthy human individuals. Whole-study context: A few men and two women, aged 18 to 49, were donors.

The CDR3 has 15 amino acids. V was cut by 5 bases and J by 1 base, with 12 bases left in between. CDR1 is SEHNR, CDR2 FQNEAQ, per germline (reference sequence). Repertoires were generated with immunoSEQ multiplex PCR, while TCRdb's copy carries only in-frame clones and drops some. Among millions of clones, approximately 94% were seen once, and the ten largest hold 0.85% to 1.3%. Sequenced material: naive CD8+ T cells sorted from blood. This chain connects TRBV7-9 to TRBJ2-4; D gene uncertain. This TCR was sampled from a young man in good health. The CDR3 DNA sequence: TGTGCCAGCAGCATACTCGAGAGGGCCAAAAACATTCAGTACTTC. This gives the protein CASSILERAKNIQYF.